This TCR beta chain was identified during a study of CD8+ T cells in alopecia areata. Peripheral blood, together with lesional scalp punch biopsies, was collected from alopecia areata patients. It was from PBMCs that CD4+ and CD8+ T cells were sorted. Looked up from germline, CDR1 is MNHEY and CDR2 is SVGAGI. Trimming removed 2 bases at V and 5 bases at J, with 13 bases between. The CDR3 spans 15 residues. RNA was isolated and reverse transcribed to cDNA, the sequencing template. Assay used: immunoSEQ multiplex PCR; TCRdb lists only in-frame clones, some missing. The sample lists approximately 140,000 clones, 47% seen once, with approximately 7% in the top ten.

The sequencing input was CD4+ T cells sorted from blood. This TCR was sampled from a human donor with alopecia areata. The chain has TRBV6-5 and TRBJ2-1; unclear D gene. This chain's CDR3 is CASSYTAFLDNEQFF. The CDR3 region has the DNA TGTGCCAGCAGTTACACGGCCTTCCTTGACAATGAGCAGTTCTTC.